This passage covers 29 T cell receptor beta chains from one sample sequenced in a study of Graves' ophthalmopathy and Graves' hyperthyroidism. Amplification from RNA transcripts yielded the TCR beta CDR3 regions. The authors performed first-round RT-PCR with HTBI primers and then a second-round multiplex PCR. A single record per CDR3 protein comes from TCRdb applying MiXCR to the multiplex PCR reads. This repertoire shows about 370,000 distinct CDR3 sequences, approximately 17% found once; its top ten account for roughly 2.4%. Sequencing was carried out using peripheral blood. These receptors came from an adult woman with stable Graves' hyperthyroidism.

This clonotype came up a few times. The chain uses TRBV3-1 and TRBJ2-7; 7 nucleotides agree with TRBD1. The CDR3 totals 15 residues. Trimming at V came to 0 bases and at J to 7 bases, leaving 9 bases not matched to a gene. CDR1 and CDR2 (germline): LGHDT, YNNKEL (reference sequence). CDR3 coding DNA: TGTGCCAGCAGCCAAGACCGGGACAGACAGAGGGAGCAGTACTTC. Encoded protein: CASSQDRDRQREQYF.

This clonotype occurred many times. The chain employs TRBV10-3 and TRBJ2-7; 7 positions agree with TRBD1. Germline V gene lookup returns CDR1 ENHRY and CDR2 SYGVKD. Losses at the gene ends were 3 bases for V and 2 bases for J; bases not matched to a gene: 7. The CDR3 is 15 amino acids. The CDR3: CAISESWDRPYEQYF. DNA of the CDR3: TGTGCCATCAGTGAATCGTGGGACAGACCCTACGAGCAGTACTTC.

Details on this clonotype: The CDR3 carries no conserved terminal phenylalanine or tryptophan, so it likely arises from a read error. The chain joins TRBV20-1 to TRBJ1-2; 9 nucleotides line up with TRBD1. From germline, CDR1 is DFQATT and CDR2 SNEGSKA (reference sequence). CDR3 length equals 11 residues. The CDR3 bases are TGCAGCCCGGGACAGGGCTATGGCTACACCGTG. It is translated as CSPGQGYGYTV.

J is TRBJ1-5 and V is TRBV19; unclear D gene. Trimming removed 4 bases at V and 3 bases at J, with 10 bases between. There are 14 residues in the CDR3. CDR1 and CDR2 from the germline V gene are LNHDA and SQIVND (reference sequence). The CDR3 is CASSTSLDNQPQHF. In DNA, the CDR3 is TGTGCCAGTAGTACCTCCTTGGACAATCAGCCCCAGCATTTT.

This clonotype was seen repeatedly, ten times or more. The chain joins TRBV20-1 to TRBJ2-5, with 11 bases aligning to TRBD2. CDR1 is DFQATT and CDR2 is SNEGSKA in the germline V gene (reference sequence). The CDR3 runs to 15 residues. V lost 0 bases and J lost 5; bases outside the gene matches: 5. Here the CDR3 DNA reads TGCAGTGCTAGAGAGCTAGCGGGAGGTGGCGAGACCCAGTACTTC. It is translated as CSARELAGGGETQYF.

This clonotype was detected ten times or more. This chain joins TRBV6-1 and TRBJ1-5, with 7 positions matching TRBD1. This CDR3 has 14 amino acids. Trimming cost V 6 bases and J 2 bases; bases outside gene matches: 4. CDR1 and CDR2 from the germline V gene are MNHNS and SASEGT. CDR3 protein: CASRAQGGNQPQHF. The CDR3 DNA reads as TGTGCCAGCAGGGCTCAGGGGGGCAATCAGCCCCAGCATTTT.

V gene TRBV7-2 combines with J gene TRBJ2-3; D may be TRBD2 (6 bases). This CDR3 comprises 15 residues. Germline loops: CDR1 SGHTA, CDR2 FQGNSA. The V end lost 3 bases, the J end lost 1 base, and 11 bases lay between the germline ends. The CDR3 loop is CASSLGTLGTDTQYF. The CDR3 DNA reads as TGTGCCAGCAGCTTGGGGACTCTAGGCACAGATACGCAGTATTTT. Based on the CDR3 plus reference TRBV7-2 and TRBJ2-3, the full variable domain is GAGVSQSPSNKVTEKGKDVELRCDPISGHTALYWYRQSLGQGLEFLIYFQGNSAPDKSGLPSDRFSAERTGGSVSTLTIQRTQQEDSAVYLCASSLGTLGTDTQYFGPGTRLTVL.

The chain employs TRBV15 and TRBJ1-5; D not certain. The V and J ends lost 3 bases and 3 bases respectively, with 9 bases between them. CDR1 and CDR2 from the germline V gene are LNHNV and YYDKDF (reference sequence). CDR3 length equals 14 residues. The CDR3 coding sequence is TGTGCCACCAGCAGTGAACCTCCCAATCAGCCCCAGCATTTT. Translated: CATSSEPPNQPQHF.

Many counts were recorded for this clonotype. This chain connects TRBV2 to TRBJ2-5; weak D call: TRBD1 (5 bases). Per germline, CDR1 SNHLY and CDR2 FYNNEI. The CDR3 contains 16 residues. V lost 2 bases and J lost 1, with 14 bases in between. The CDR3 here is CASSEPLGRPQETQYF. The CDR3 nucleotides read TGTGCCAGCAGTGAACCACTGGGGCGGCCCCAAGAGACCCAGTACTTC.

This clonotype was picked up many times. V gene TRBV12-5 combines with J gene TRBJ1-2; D is unresolved. Trimming pared 3 bases from V and 2 bases from J, leaving 7 bases between. Per germline, CDR1 LGHNT and CDR2 FRNRAP. This CDR3 spans 13 amino acids. The CDR3 DNA reads as TGTGCTAGTGGTTTCAATTTAAACTATGGCTACACCTTC. This sequence encodes CASGFNLNYGYTF.

The V gene is TRBV29-1, the J gene TRBJ2-2, with 9 bases matching TRBD2. The germline CDR1 and CDR2 sequences are SQVTM and ANQGSEA. The CDR3 runs 14 residues. CDR3 sequence: CSIRLAANTGELFF. The DNA of the CDR3 is TGCAGTATTCGACTAGCGGCGAACACCGGGGAGCTGTTTTTT.

This clonotype was detected many times. This chain joins TRBV6-1 and TRBJ2-7; weak D call: TRBD1 (6 bases). This CDR3 has 14 amino acids. The V and J ends lost 2 bases and 4 bases respectively, with 12 bases between them. CDR1 and CDR2 from the germline V gene are MNHNS and SASEGT. The CDR3 reads CASSEFWTAYEQYF. DNA for the CDR3: TGTGCCAGCAGTGAATTTTGGACAGCATACGAGCAGTACTTC.

V and J are TRBV27 and TRBJ2-7, with TRBD1 matching over 9 bases. After removal of 8 bases from V and 4 bases from J, the junction contained 9 bases not matched to a gene. In germline, CDR1 is MNHEY, CDR2 SMNVEV (reference sequence). The CDR3 consists of 14 residues. CDR3 DNA: TGTGCCAGCGCGGAATACAGGGGGCCATACGAGCAGTACTTC. It specifies CASAEYRGPYEQYF.

This sequence joins TRBV28 and TRBJ1-5, with a weak D call TRBD1 (5 bases). The germline V gene encodes CDR1 MDHEN and CDR2 SYDVKM. The CDR3 runs to 15 residues. V gave up 3 bases and J gave up 2 bases, with 11 bases separating them. The CDR3: CASSFGRRGNQPQHF. CDR3 nucleotides: TGTGCCAGCAGTTTCGGGCGCAGGGGCAATCAGCCCCAGCATTTT.

At least ten counts were recorded for this clonotype. V gene TRBV29-1 combines with J gene TRBJ1-5, with D tentatively TRBD1 (5 bases). The CDR3 sequence is 12 residues long. CDR1 and CDR2 (germline): SQVTM, ANQGSEA. Trimming took off 6 bases at V and 4 bases at J, with 10 bases between the two ends. Here the CDR3 DNA reads TGCAGCGTGGGGACCGAGAATCAGCCCCAGCATTTT. Protein product: CSVGTENQPQHF.

This clonotype was counted many times. The chain couples TRBV2 to TRBJ2-7; 8 nucleotides match TRBD2. CDR1 and CDR2 from the germline V gene are SNHLY and FYNNEI. The CDR3 runs to 13 residues. Trimming removed 6 bases from V and 7 bases from J; junction bases left unmatched: 8. For the CDR3, the DNA is TGTGCCAGCAGAGTGAGCGGGGGAGAGGAGCAGTACTTC. As protein: CASRVSGGEEQYF.

This clonotype has ten or more counts. V usage is TRBV19 and J usage is TRBJ2-5; D gene ambiguous. The length of the CDR3 is 14 residues. CDR1 and CDR2 (germline): LNHDA, SQIVND (reference sequence). Trimming left V 2 bases short and J 0 bases short, with 7 bases between. The DNA of the CDR3 is TGTGCCAGTAGTATATTGGCCGACCAAGAGACCCAGTACTTC. Amino acids: CASSILADQETQYF.

In its sample, this clonotype was seen a few times. The rearrangement joins TRBV12-3 or TRBV12-4 to TRBJ2-4; 8 bases match TRBD1. V trimming: 6 bases; J trimming: 6 bases; junction bases outside the gene matches: 7. The CDR3 has 14 residues. Here the CDR3 reads CASSPRQGTNIQYF. The CDR3 nucleotides are TGTGCCAGCAGCCCTCGACAGGGGACAAACATTCAGTACTTC.

This clonotype was detected many times. The chain is built from TRBV5-5 and TRBJ2-2; 7 positions match TRBD1. The CDR3 is 16 amino acids. The germline CDR1 and CDR2 sequences are SGHKS and YYEKEE (reference sequence). With 2 bases clipped from V and 2 bases from J, the junction kept 6 bases outside the gene matches. The CDR3 sequence is CASSFSGTDNTGELFF. In DNA form, the CDR3 reads TGTGCCAGCAGCTTCTCCGGGACAGATAACACCGGGGAGCTGTTTTTT.

J is TRBJ1-1 and V is TRBV20-1, with no clear D. This CDR3 contains 15 residues. Trimming took off 5 bases at V and 7 bases at J, with 23 bases between the two ends. Germline V gene data show CDR1 as DFQATT and CDR2 as SNEGSKA (reference sequence). CDR3 amino acids: CSAGPAREGEFEAFF. The DNA of the CDR3 is TGCAGTGCTGGACCCGCTCGGGAAGGAGAATTTGAAGCTTTCTTT.

This clonotype was seen ten or more times. The CDR3 region has the DNA TGCAGTGCGCCTATACAAGTATCCTCGTTCGAGCAGTACTTC. Its protein product is CSAPIQVSSFEQYF. The J gene is TRBJ2-7, the V gene TRBV20-1; D is unclear. CDR1 and CDR2 (germline): DFQATT, SNEGSKA (reference sequence). V lost 6 bases and J lost 6, with 21 bases in between. The CDR3 sequence is 14 residues long.

This clonotype was detected ten times or more. The genes are TRBV6-2 or TRBV6-3 and TRBJ2-5, with 7 bases lining up with TRBD1. The V and J ends lost 5 bases and 6 bases, in that order; junction bases with no gene match: 9. This CDR3 is built from 14 residues. Germline V lookup: CDR1 MNHEY, CDR2 SVGEGT. The DNA of the CDR3 is TGTGCCAGCAGTCATGGACAGGTCGGACAGACCCAGTACTTC. Its translation: CASSHGQVGQTQYF.

This clonotype has a count of ten or more. The rearrangement joins TRBV7-8 to TRBJ1-6; a possible D gene is TRBD1 (5 bases). V lost 7 bases to trimming and J lost 6 bases, with 19 bases between them. Germline CDR1 is SGHVS and CDR2 is FQNEAQ. The CDR3 covers 16 residues. The CDR3 reads CASTAALGARNSPLHF. In DNA, the CDR3 is TGTGCCAGCACCGCCGCCCTCGGGGCGCGTAATTCACCCCTCCACTTT.

This clonotype came up many times. The rearrangement uses TRBV20-1 and TRBJ2-7; 8 nucleotides agree with TRBD1. Germline V CDR1 and CDR2: DFQATT, SNEGSKA (reference sequence). The CDR3 covers 13 residues. This CDR3 is CSARTGSSYEQYF. DNA of the CDR3: TGCAGCGCCCGGACAGGGAGCTCCTACGAGCAGTACTTC.

In its sample, this clonotype was seen many times. The CDR3 nucleotides read TGCAGTGCTAGGGTCGGGGATCGGAGCTATAATTCACCCCTCCACTTT. Amino acid sequence: CSARVGDRSYNSPLHF. The chain is built from TRBV20-1 and TRBJ1-6; D uncertain. The V gene lost 3 bases and the J gene lost 3 bases, with 15 bases spanning the gap. This CDR3 is built from 16 residues. The germline CDR1 and CDR2 sequences are DFQATT and SNEGSKA (reference sequence).

This clonotype appeared many times. The chain links TRBV13 to TRBJ2-6; 8 bases are a match to TRBD1. From germline, CDR1 is PRHDT and CDR2 FYEKMQ (reference sequence). Germline trimming cut 6 bases from V and 3 bases from J; bases unmatched to any gene: 10. The CDR3 sequence is 17 residues long. In nucleotides, the CDR3 is TGTGCCAGCAGTAATACTCAGGGGGCAGGTGGGGCCAACGTCCTGACTTTC. Its protein is CASSNTQGAGGANVLTF.

The chain has TRBV29-1 and TRBJ2-5, with TRBD1 matching 10 bases. CDR3 length equals 14 residues. The V and J ends lost 6 bases and 1 base, in that order; junction bases with no gene match: 5. Germline-derived CDR1 and CDR2 are SQVTM and ANQGSEA. The CDR3 loop is CSVAGTGAQETQYF. DNA of the CDR3: TGCAGCGTAGCCGGGACAGGGGCCCAAGAGACCCAGTACTTC.

This clonotype was seen at least ten times. The rearrangement uses TRBV2 and TRBJ2-5; 7 nucleotides agree with TRBD1. Per the germline V gene, CDR1 is SNHLY and CDR2 is FYNNEI. V lost 5 bases to trimming and J lost 2 bases; unmatched junction nucleotides: 8. The CDR3 length is 15 residues. In DNA, the CDR3 is TGTGCCAGCAGTAAAAGGGGGCTGGGTCAAGAGACCCAGTACTTC. The encoded protein is CASSKRGLGQETQYF. Complete variable domain (other parts from reference TRBV2 and TRBJ2-5): EPEVTQTPSHQVTQMGQEVILRCVPISNHLYFYWYRQILGQKVEFLVSFYNNEISEKSEIFDDQFSVERPDGSNFTLKIRSTKLEDSAMYFCASSKRGLGQETQYFGPGTRLLVL.

The chain joins TRBV27 to TRBJ1-6; the D gene is possibly TRBD1 (6 bases). The CDR3 sequence is 18 residues long. Germline assignment: CDR1 MNHEY and CDR2 SMNVEV (reference sequence). The germline V and J ends were trimmed by 7 bases and 8 bases, with 27 bases remaining between them. In DNA, the CDR3 is TGTGCCAGCATTCCCCCCTTATATCGGGGGGCGTTAGATTCACCCCTCCACTTT. As protein: CASIPPLYRGALDSPLHF.